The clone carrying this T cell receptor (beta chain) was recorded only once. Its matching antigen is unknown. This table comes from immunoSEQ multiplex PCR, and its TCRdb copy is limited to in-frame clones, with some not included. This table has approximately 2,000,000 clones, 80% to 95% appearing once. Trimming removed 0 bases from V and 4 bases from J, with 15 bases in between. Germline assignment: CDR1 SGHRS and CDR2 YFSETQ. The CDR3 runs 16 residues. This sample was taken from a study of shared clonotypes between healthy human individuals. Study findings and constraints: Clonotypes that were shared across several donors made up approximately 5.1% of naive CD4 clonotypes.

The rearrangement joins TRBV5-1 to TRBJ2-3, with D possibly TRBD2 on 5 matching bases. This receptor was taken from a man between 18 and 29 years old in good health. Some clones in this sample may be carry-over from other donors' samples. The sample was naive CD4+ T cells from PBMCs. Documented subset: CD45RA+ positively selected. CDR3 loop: CASSLDAPGSSDTQYF. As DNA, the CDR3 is TGCGCCAGCAGCTTGGATGCCCCGGGAAGTTCAGATACGCAGTATTTT. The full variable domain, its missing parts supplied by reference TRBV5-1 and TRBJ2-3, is KAGVTQTPRYLIKTRGQQVTLSCSPISGHRSVSWYQQTPGQGLQFLFEYFSETQRNKGNFPGRFSGRQFSNSRSEMNVSTLELGDSALYLCASSLDAPGSSDTQYFGPGTRLTVL.